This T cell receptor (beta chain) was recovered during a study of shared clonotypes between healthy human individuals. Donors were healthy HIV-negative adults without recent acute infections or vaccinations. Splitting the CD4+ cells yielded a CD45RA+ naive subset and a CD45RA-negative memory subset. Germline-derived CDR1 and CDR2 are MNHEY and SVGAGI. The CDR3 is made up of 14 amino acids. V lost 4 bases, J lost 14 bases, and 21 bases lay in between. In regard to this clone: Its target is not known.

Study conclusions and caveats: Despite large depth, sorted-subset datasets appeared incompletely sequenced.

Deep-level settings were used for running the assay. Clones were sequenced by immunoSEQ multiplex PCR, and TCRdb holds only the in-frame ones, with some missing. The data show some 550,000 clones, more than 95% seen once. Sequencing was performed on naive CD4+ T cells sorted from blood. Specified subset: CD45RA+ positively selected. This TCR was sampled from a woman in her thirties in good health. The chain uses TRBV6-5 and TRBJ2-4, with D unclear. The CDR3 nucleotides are TGTGCCAGCAGTTCCCCGGGCCGGGCTCCAGAGGAGTACTTC. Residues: CASSSPGRAPEEYF.